The present T cell receptor (beta chain) was sequenced within a study of cytomegalovirus exposure and HLA in healthy donors. Study-level background: Researchers previously reported finding roughly 120 million unique TCR beta sequences from roughly 200 million T cells. Among the 350 to 400 donors who were genotyped, approximately 76% fell in the genetic ancestry cluster that is associated with self-reported Caucasian donors. General study points: Available immune exposure information covered CMV serostatus only.

About this clone itself: Its antigen is currently unknown.

The trim removed 1 base at V and 9 bases at J, leaving 14 bases unmatched. CDR3 size: 17 residues. Germline V gives CDR1 SGHTS, CDR2 YDEGEE. The PCR contained 60 Vbeta and 13 Jbeta primers. The repertoire was sequenced with immunoSEQ multiplex PCR; TCRdb's copy has only in-frame clones and lacks some. Of 200,000 to 250,000 clones listed, approximately 81% were seen once; the top ten hold under 8%. The sequenced sample consisted of PBMCs. The V call is TRBV5-8, the J call TRBJ2-1; TRBD1 aligns across 9 bases. The receptor was isolated from a woman aged 60-70 years in good health and CMV-seropositive. This CDR3 reads CASSLYPGQGVHSEQFF. CDR3 sequence (DNA): TGTGCCAGCAGCTTGTATCCGGGACAGGGTGTGCACAGTGAGCAGTTCTTC. Combining the CDR3 with reference TRBV5-8 and TRBJ2-1 gives the whole variable domain EAGVTQSPTHLIKTRGQQATLRCSPISGHTSVYWYQQALGLGLQFLLWYDEGEERNRGNFPPRFSGRQFPNYSSELNVNALELEDSALYLCASSLYPGQGVHSEQFFGPGTRLTVL.